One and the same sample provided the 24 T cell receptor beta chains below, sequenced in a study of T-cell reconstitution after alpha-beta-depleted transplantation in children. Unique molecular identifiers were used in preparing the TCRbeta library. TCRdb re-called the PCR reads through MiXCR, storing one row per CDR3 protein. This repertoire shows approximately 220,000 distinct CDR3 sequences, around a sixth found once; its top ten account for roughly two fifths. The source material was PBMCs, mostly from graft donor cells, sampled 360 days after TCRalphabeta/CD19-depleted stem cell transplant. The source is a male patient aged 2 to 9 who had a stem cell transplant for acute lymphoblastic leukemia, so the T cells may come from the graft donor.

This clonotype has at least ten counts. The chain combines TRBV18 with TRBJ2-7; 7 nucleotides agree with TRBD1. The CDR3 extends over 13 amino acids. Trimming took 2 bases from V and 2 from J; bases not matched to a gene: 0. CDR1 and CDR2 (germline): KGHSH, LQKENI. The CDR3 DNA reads TGTGCCAGCTCACCAGGGACAGCCTACGAGCAGTACTTC. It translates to CASSPGTAYEQYF.

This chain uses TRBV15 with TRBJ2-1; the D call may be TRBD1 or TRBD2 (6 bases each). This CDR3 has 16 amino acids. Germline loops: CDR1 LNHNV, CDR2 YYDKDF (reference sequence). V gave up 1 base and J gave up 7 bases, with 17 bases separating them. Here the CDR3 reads CATSRVLRGRGNEQFF. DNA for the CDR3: TGTGCCACCAGCAGAGTGCTCCGGGGGCGTGGGAATGAGCAGTTCTTC.

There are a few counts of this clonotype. The CDR3 protein is CASSMLGGGTEAFF. The CDR3 DNA reads as TGTGCCAGCTCCATGTTGGGGGGAGGCACTGAAGCTTTCTTT. The J gene is TRBJ1-1, the V gene TRBV7-9; D perhaps matches TRBD1 (5 bases). Trimming removed 8 bases at V and 4 bases at J, with 17 bases between. The germline V gene has CDR1 SEHNR and CDR2 FQNEAQ (reference sequence). This CDR3 region has 14 residues.

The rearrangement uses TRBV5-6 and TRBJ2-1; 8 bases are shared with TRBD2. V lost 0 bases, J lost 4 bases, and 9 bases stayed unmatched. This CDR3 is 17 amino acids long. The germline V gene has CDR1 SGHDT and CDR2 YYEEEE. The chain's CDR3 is CASSLAAAGGAYNEQFF. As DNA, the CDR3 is TGTGCCAGCAGCTTGGCAGCTGCCGGGGGGGCTTACAATGAGCAGTTCTTC.

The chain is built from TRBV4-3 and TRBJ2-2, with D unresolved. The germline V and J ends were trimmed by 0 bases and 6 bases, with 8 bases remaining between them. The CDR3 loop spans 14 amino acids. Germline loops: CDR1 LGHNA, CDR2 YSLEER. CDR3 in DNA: TGCGCCAGCAGCCAAGACCACGGGTCCGGGGAGCTGTTTTTT. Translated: CASSQDHGSGELFF.

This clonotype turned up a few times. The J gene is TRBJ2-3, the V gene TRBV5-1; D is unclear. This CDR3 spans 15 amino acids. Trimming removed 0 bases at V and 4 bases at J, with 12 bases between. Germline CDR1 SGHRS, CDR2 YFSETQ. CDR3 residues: CASSLDVAAADTQYF. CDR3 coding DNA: TGCGCCAGCAGCTTGGACGTTGCTGCCGCAGATACGCAGTATTTT.

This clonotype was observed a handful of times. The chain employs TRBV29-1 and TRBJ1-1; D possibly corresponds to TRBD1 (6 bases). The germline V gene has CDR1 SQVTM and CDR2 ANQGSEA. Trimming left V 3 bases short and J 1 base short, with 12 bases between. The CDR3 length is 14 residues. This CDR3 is CSVESWGRNTEAFF. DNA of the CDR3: TGCAGCGTTGAGTCCTGGGGGCGGAACACTGAAGCTTTCTTT.

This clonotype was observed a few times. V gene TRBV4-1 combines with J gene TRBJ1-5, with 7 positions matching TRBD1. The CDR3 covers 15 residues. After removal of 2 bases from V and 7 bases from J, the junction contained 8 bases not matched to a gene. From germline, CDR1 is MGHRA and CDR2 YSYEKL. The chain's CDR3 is CASSQTTGVGQPQHF. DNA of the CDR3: TGCGCCAGCAGCCAAACCACAGGGGTGGGCCAGCCCCAGCATTTT.

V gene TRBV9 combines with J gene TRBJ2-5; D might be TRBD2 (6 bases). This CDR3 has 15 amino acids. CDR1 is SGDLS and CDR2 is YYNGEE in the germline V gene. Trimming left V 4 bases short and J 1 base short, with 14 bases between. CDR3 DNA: TGTGCCAGCAGCCCGCGGACTAACCCCCAAGAGACCCAGTACTTC. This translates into CASSPRTNPQETQYF.

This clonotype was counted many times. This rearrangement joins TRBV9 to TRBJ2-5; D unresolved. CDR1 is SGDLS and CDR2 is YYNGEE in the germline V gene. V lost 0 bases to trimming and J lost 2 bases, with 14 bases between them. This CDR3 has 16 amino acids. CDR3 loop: CASSVGRLAIQETQYF. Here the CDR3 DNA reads TGTGCCAGCAGCGTAGGACGGCTGGCAATTCAAGAGACCCAGTACTTC. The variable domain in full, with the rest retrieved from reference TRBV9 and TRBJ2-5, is DSGVTQTPKHLITATGQRVTLRCSPRSGDLSVYWYQQSLDQGLQFLIQYYNGEERAKGNILERFSAQQFPDLHSELNLSSLELGDSALYFCASSVGRLAIQETQYFGPGTRLLVL.

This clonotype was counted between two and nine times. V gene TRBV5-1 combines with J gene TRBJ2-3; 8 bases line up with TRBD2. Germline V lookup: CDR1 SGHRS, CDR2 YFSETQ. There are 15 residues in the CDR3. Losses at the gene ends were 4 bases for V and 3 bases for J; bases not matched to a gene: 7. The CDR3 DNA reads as TGCGCCAGCAGCCCCGGCATAGCGGGAACAGATACGCAGTATTTT. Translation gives CASSPGIAGTDTQYF.

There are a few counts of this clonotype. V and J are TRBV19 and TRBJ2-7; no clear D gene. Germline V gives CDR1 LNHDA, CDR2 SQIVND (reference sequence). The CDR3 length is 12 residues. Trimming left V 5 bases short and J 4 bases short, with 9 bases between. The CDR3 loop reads CASSSERYEQYF. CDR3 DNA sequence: TGTGCCAGTAGTTCGGAGCGATACGAGCAGTACTTC.

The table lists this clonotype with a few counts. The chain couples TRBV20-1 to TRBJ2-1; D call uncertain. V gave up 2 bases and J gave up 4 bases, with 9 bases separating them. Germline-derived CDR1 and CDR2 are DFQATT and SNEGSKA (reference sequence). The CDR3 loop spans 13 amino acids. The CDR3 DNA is TGCAGTGCTAGAACAGACCTTTACAATGAGCAGTTCTTC. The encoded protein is CSARTDLYNEQFF.

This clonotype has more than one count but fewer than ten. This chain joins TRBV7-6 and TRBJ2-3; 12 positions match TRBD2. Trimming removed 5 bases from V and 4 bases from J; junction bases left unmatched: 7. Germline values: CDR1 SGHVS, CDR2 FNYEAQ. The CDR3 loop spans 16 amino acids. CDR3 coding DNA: TGTGCCAGCAGCGTGACTAGCGGGGGATTATCAGATACGCAGTATTTT. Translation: CASSVTSGGLSDTQYF. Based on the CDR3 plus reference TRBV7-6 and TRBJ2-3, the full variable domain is GAGVSQSPRYKVTKRGQDVALRCDPISGHVSLYWYRQALGQGPEFLTYFNYEAQQDKSGLPNDRFSAERPEGSISTLTIQRTEQRDSAMYRCASSVTSGGLSDTQYFGPGTRLTVL.

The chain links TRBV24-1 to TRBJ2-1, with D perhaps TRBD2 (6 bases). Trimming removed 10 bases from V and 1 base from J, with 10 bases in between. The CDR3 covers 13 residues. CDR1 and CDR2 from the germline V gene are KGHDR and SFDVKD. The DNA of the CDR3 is TGTGCCACATCCAGCGGGTCCTACAATGAGCAGTTCTTC. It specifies CATSSGSYNEQFF.

The CDR3 DNA is TGTGCCAGCAGCCAAGAAGGAGACAATAAAGAGACCCAGTACTTC. Its protein is CASSQEGDNKETQYF. The chain carries TRBV4-2 and TRBJ2-5; D call uncertain. V lost 0 bases, J lost 3 bases, and 11 bases lay in between. The CDR3 loop spans 15 amino acids. From germline, CDR1 is LGHNA and CDR2 YNFKEQ.

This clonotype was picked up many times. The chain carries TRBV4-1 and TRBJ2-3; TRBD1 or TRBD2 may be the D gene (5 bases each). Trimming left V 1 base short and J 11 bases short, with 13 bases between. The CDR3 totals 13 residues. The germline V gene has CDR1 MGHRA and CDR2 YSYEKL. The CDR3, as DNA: TGCGCCAGCAGCCAAGTGTCACGGGGCTGGCAGTATTTT. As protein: CASSQVSRGWQYF.

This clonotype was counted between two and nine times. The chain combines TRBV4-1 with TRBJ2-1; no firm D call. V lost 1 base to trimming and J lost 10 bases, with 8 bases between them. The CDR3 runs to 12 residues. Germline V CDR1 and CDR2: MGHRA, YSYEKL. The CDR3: CASSQGGWEQFF. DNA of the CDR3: TGCGCCAGCAGCCAAGGTGGGTGGGAGCAGTTCTTC.

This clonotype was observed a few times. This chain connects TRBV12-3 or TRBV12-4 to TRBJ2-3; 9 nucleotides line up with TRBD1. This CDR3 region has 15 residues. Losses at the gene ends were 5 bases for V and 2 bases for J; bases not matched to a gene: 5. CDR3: CASSRTGGPTDTQYF. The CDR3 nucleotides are TGTGCCAGCAGTCGCACAGGGGGCCCCACAGATACGCAGTATTTT.

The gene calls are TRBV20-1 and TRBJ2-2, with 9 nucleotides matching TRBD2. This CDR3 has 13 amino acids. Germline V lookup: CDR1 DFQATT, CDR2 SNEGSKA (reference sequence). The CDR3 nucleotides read TGCAGCGCGGGGGGGGCGAACACCGGGGAGCTGTTTTTT. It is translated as CSAGGANTGELFF.

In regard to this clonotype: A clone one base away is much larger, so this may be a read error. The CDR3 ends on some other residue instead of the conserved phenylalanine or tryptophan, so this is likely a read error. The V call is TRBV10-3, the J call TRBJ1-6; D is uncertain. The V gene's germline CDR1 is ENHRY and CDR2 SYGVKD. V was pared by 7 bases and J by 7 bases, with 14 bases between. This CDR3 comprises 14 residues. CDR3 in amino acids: CAIKEGSRNSPLHC. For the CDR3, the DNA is TGTGCCATCAAAGAGGGAAGTAGAAATTCACCCCTCCACTGT.

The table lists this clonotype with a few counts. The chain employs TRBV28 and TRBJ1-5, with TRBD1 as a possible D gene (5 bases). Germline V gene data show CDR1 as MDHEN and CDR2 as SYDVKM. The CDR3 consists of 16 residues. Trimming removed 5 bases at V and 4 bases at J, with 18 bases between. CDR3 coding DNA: TGTGCCAGCAGTACTCCACAAGGGGCATCAAATCAGCCCCAGCATTTT. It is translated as CASSTPQGASNQPQHF.

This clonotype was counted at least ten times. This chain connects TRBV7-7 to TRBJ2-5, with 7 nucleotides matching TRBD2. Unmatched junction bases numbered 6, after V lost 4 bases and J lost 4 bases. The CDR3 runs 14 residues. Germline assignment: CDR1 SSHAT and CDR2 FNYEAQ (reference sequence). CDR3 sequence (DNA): TGTGCCAGCAGCTCTGGCCCGGGAGGAGAGACCCAGTACTTC. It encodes CASSSGPGGETQYF.

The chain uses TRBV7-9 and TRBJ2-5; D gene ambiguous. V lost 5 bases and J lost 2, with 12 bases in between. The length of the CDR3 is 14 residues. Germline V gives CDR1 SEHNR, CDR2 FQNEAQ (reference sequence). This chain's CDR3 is CASSPRALQETQYF. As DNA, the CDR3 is TGTGCCAGCAGCCCCCGGGCCCTTCAAGAGACCCAGTACTTC.